This T cell receptor (beta chain) was found in a study of blood T cell repertoires in COVID-19. The ends lost 5 bases at V and 5 bases at J; junction bases unmatched: 9. The CDR3 loop spans 15 amino acids. Looked up from germline, CDR1 is SGHTA and CDR2 is FQGNSA. Sequencing used immunoSEQ multiplex PCR; TCRdb keeps in-frame clones, though not all of them. The table shows roughly 260,000 clones, with 75% to 95% occurring only once. This clone was seen once. The V gene is TRBV7-2, the J gene TRBJ2-3; TRBD2 matches 8 bases. The receptor's source is a woman between 18 and 30 years old who had recovered from COVID-19. The sample taken for sequencing was PBMCs or T cells enriched from blood (not recorded which). The CDR3 loop is CASSMTSESRDTQYF. CDR3 bases: TGTGCCAGCAGCATGACTAGCGAGTCAAGAGATACGCAGTATTTT.